The T cell receptor beta chain under discussion was sequenced for a study of blood T cell repertoires in COVID-19. Repertoires were generated with immunoSEQ multiplex PCR, while TCRdb's copy carries only in-frame clones and drops some. The top ten clones hold roughly 2.6% of a sample with 250,000 to 400,000 clones, about 92% of them seen once. Participants were aged about 18 to 89 years from approximately 23 US areas. Participants were placed into cohorts based on the clinical history they reported. This CDR3 comprises 14 residues. Germline CDR1 is MNHNS and CDR2 is SASEGT. V was clipped by 2 bases and J by 2 bases, with 9 bases between them.

The sample consisted of PBMCs or T cells enriched from blood (not recorded which). The chain employs TRBV6-1 and TRBJ1-2, with D unclear. The origin of this receptor is a man aged 55 to 70 who had recovered from COVID-19. CDR3 nucleotides: TGTGCCAGCAGTGAACCCCCGCGCAACTATGGCTACACCTTC. Protein product: CASSEPPRNYGYTF.